This is a list of T cell receptor beta chains from one sample in a study of breast tumors, draining lymph nodes, adjacent tissues. One entry per CDR3 protein, called by TCRdb with MiXCR from the multiplex PCR reads. The sample lists 160,000 or so distinct CDR3 sequences; about 33% were seen once. Sequenced input: axillary lymph node tissue. All receptors come from a female donor with breast cancer. Some clones in this sample may be carry-over from other donors' samples. Both conserved end residues are part of each CDR3. Fields, in order: D gene, clone size, J gene, V gene, CDR3 protein, CDR3 DNA. D genes are given only for firm matches. Size is stated for part of the rows, as once, few or many counts, or as a class when the clone is expanded.

d_gene: -
abundance: many
j_gene: TRBJ2-7
v_gene: TRBV10-2
CDR3aa: CASSEIGFYEQYF
CDR3nt: TGCGCCAGCAGTGAAATCGGTTTCTACGAGCAGTACTTC

d_gene: -
abundance: -
j_gene: TRBJ1-4
v_gene: TRBV7-2
CDR3aa: CASSLNVELFF
CDR3nt: TGTGCCAGCAGCTTAAATGTAGAACTGTTTTTT

d_gene: -
abundance: -
j_gene: TRBJ1-6
v_gene: TRBV7-2
CDR3aa: CASSLAGDNSPLHF
CDR3nt: TGTGCCAGCAGCTTAGCAGGGGATAATTCACCCCTCCACTTT

d_gene: -
abundance: many
j_gene: TRBJ1-6
v_gene: TRBV6-1
CDR3aa: CASSEALRAGFNSPLHF
CDR3nt: TGTGCCAGCAGTGAAGCGCTTCGGGCAGGGTTTAATTCACCCCTCCACTTT

d_gene: -
abundance: many
j_gene: TRBJ1-3
v_gene: TRBV30
CDR3aa: CAWSPVVYGNTIYF
CDR3nt: TGTGCCTGGAGTCCCGTGGTCTACGGAAACACCATATATTTT

d_gene: -
abundance: few
j_gene: TRBJ1-5
v_gene: TRBV6-2/TRBV6-3
CDR3aa: CASRPRQALNQPQHF
CDR3nt: TGTGCCAGCAGACCCAGACAGGCGCTCAATCAGCCCCAGCATTTT

d_gene: -
abundance: many
j_gene: TRBJ1-2
v_gene: TRBV20-1
CDR3aa: CSAPFPQGIYGYTF
CDR3nt: TGCAGTGCTCCTTTTCCGCAGGGGATCTATGGCTACACCTTC

d_gene: -
abundance: many
j_gene: TRBJ2-1
v_gene: TRBV3-2
CDR3aa: CASLISGINEQFF
CDR3nt: TGTGCCAGCCTGATTAGCGGGATCAATGAGCAGTTCTTC

d_gene: -
abundance: few
j_gene: TRBJ1-1
v_gene: TRBV20-1
CDR3aa: CSARQGTEAFF
CDR3nt: TGCAGTGCTAGACAGGGCACTGAAGCTTTCTTT

d_gene: -
abundance: -
j_gene: TRBJ1-1
v_gene: TRBV7-9
CDR3aa: CASSLEDTDAFF
CDR3nt: TGTGCCAGCAGCTTAGAAGATACAGACGCTTTCTTT

d_gene: TRBD1
abundance: -
j_gene: TRBJ2-3
v_gene: TRBV9
CDR3aa: CVSTGTGSTDTQYF
CDR3nt: TGTGTCAGCACCGGGACAGGGAGCACAGATACGCAGTATTTC

d_gene: -
abundance: many
j_gene: TRBJ1-3
v_gene: TRBV28
CDR3aa: CASSLNSEGNTIYF
CDR3nt: TGTGCCAGCAGTTTAAACAGTGAGGGAAACACCATATATTTT

d_gene: -
abundance: few
j_gene: TRBJ2-5
v_gene: TRBV6-2/TRBV6-3
CDR3aa: CASSSPLSFRETQYF
CDR3nt: TGTGCCAGCAGTTCCCCCCTTTCTTTTCGGGAGACCCAGTACTTC

d_gene: -
abundance: many
j_gene: TRBJ2-7
v_gene: TRBV6-5
CDR3aa: CASTINAGSYEQYF
CDR3nt: TGTGCCAGCACCATCAACGCGGGATCCTACGAGCAGTACTTC

d_gene: -
abundance: -
j_gene: TRBJ1-5
v_gene: TRBV7-3
CDR3aa: CASSPRLAGYQHF
CDR3nt: TGTGCCAGCAGCCCACGGCTAGCGGGGTACCAGCATTTT

d_gene: TRBD1
abundance: -
j_gene: TRBJ1-5
v_gene: TRBV20-1
CDR3aa: CSARETGRSTPPQHF
CDR3nt: TGCAGTGCTAGGGAGACAGGGAGGAGCACTCCGCCCCAGCATTTT

d_gene: -
abundance: -
j_gene: TRBJ2-5
v_gene: TRBV7-9
CDR3aa: CASSYPRGEETQYF
CDR3nt: TGTGCCAGCAGCTACCCCAGGGGCGAAGAGACCCAGTACTTC

d_gene: TRBD1
abundance: many
j_gene: TRBJ2-2
v_gene: TRBV4-3
CDR3aa: CASSQGTGGPRDTGELFF
CDR3nt: TGCGCCAGCAGCCAAGGGACAGGGGGCCCGAGGGACACCGGGGAGCTGTTTTTT

d_gene: TRBD1
abundance: many
j_gene: TRBJ1-4
v_gene: TRBV5-1
CDR3aa: CASSSTGATNEKLFF
CDR3nt: TGCGCCAGCAGCTCCACAGGGGCAACTAATGAAAAACTGTTTTTT

d_gene: -
abundance: -
j_gene: TRBJ2-7
v_gene: TRBV28
CDR3aa: CASSLLWGARYF
CDR3nt: TGTGCCAGCAGTTTATTGTGGGGGGCGCGGTACTTC

d_gene: -
abundance: many
j_gene: TRBJ2-7
v_gene: TRBV6-5
CDR3aa: CASSYTTTGNRYEQYF
CDR3nt: TGTGCCAGCAGTTACACAACCACAGGGAATAGGTACGAGCAGTACTTC

d_gene: -
abundance: many
j_gene: TRBJ1-2
v_gene: TRBV27
CDR3aa: CASSLRQGRGYTF
CDR3nt: TGTGCCAGCAGTTTGAGGCAGGGAAGGGGCTACACCTTC

d_gene: -
abundance: many
j_gene: TRBJ1-6
v_gene: TRBV3-1
CDR3aa: CASSQVQGGGSPLHF
CDR3nt: TGTGCCAGCAGCCAAGTACAGGGAGGCGGTTCACCCCTCCACTTT

d_gene: TRBD2
abundance: -
j_gene: TRBJ2-3
v_gene: TRBV7-9
CDR3aa: CASGPSGGWEDTDTQYF
CDR3nt: TGTGCCAGCGGCCCCAGCGGGGGGTGGGAGGACACAGATACGCAGTATTTT

d_gene: TRBD2
abundance: -
j_gene: TRBJ2-3
v_gene: TRBV7-8
CDR3aa: CASSNGRETDTQYF
CDR3nt: TGTGCCAGCAGCAATGGGAGGGAAACAGATACGCAGTATTTT

d_gene: -
abundance: -
j_gene: TRBJ2-7
v_gene: TRBV28
CDR3aa: CASSFTGKYEQYF
CDR3nt: TGTGCCAGCAGTTTTACAGGGAAGTACGAGCAGTACTTC

d_gene: TRBD1
abundance: -
j_gene: TRBJ1-1
v_gene: TRBV2
CDR3aa: CASRLTGGTEAFF
CDR3nt: TGTGCCAGCAGATTAACAGGGGGCACTGAAGCTTTCTTT

d_gene: TRBD1
abundance: many
j_gene: TRBJ1-5
v_gene: TRBV27
CDR3aa: CASSPSVGTGNQPQHF
CDR3nt: TGTGCCAGCAGTCCGTCGGTCGGGACAGGGAATCAGCCCCAGCATTTT

d_gene: -
abundance: many
j_gene: TRBJ1-2
v_gene: TRBV6-6
CDR3aa: CASSYLGEGGDYGYTF
CDR3nt: TGTGCCAGCAGTTACCTAGGGGAGGGGGGCGACTATGGCTACACCTTC

d_gene: -
abundance: many
j_gene: TRBJ1-5
v_gene: TRBV19
CDR3aa: CASSQGGMRNQPQHF
CDR3nt: TGTGCCAGTAGTCAGGGAGGGATGCGCAATCAGCCCCAGCATTTT

d_gene: -
abundance: once
j_gene: TRBJ1-2
v_gene: TRBV20-1
CDR3aa: CSARGEGGLGYGYTF
CDR3nt: TGCAGTGCTCGTGGGGAGGGGGGGCTTGGCTATGGCTACACCTTC

d_gene: TRBD2
abundance: many
j_gene: TRBJ2-3
v_gene: TRBV11-3
CDR3aa: CASSRGASGGSGDTQYF
CDR3nt: TGTGCCAGCAGCCGCGGGGCTAGCGGGGGGTCCGGGGATACGCAGTATTTT

d_gene: -
abundance: -
j_gene: TRBJ1-6
v_gene: TRBV9
CDR3aa: CVSSVNMGSLLHF
CDR3nt: TGTGTCAGCAGCGTAAATATGGGATCACTCCTCCACTTT

d_gene: -
abundance: many
j_gene: TRBJ1-4
v_gene: TRBV2
CDR3aa: CASSERWAEKLFF
CDR3nt: TGTGCCAGCAGTGAACGGTGGGCAGAAAAACTGTTTTTT

d_gene: -
abundance: -
j_gene: TRBJ1-6
v_gene: TRBV20-1
CDR3aa: CSARDPGTGKNSPLHF
CDR3nt: TGCAGTGCTAGAGATCCCGGAACTGGAAAAAATTCACCCCTCCACTTT

d_gene: -
abundance: -
j_gene: TRBJ1-3
v_gene: TRBV6-5
CDR3aa: CASRAGGNTIYF
CDR3nt: TGTGCCAGCAGGGCAGGGGGAAACACCATATATTTT

d_gene: -
abundance: many
j_gene: TRBJ2-1
v_gene: TRBV6-2/TRBV6-3
CDR3aa: CASSYASGFYNEQFF
CDR3nt: TGTGCCAGCAGTTACGCGTCAGGGTTCTACAATGAGCAGTTCTTC

d_gene: TRBD1
abundance: many
j_gene: TRBJ1-5
v_gene: TRBV11-2
CDR3aa: CASSSGQGAWQPQHF
CDR3nt: TGTGCCAGCAGTTCCGGACAGGGGGCTTGGCAGCCCCAGCATTTT

d_gene: TRBD1
abundance: many
j_gene: TRBJ1-2
v_gene: TRBV7-2
CDR3aa: CASSLPQGAAHGYTF
CDR3nt: TGTGCCAGCAGCTTACCGCAGGGGGCGGCACATGGCTACACCTTC

d_gene: -
abundance: many
j_gene: TRBJ2-6
v_gene: TRBV3-1
CDR3aa: CASSLSTLARSGANVLTF
CDR3nt: TGTGCCAGCAGCCTTTCGACACTTGCAAGGTCTGGGGCCAACGTCCTGACTTTC

d_gene: -
abundance: many
j_gene: TRBJ2-7
v_gene: TRBV3-1
CDR3aa: CASSHIQGTYEQYF
CDR3nt: TGTGCCAGCAGCCATATACAGGGAACCTACGAGCAGTACTTC

d_gene: -
abundance: -
j_gene: TRBJ1-4
v_gene: TRBV4-3
CDR3aa: CASSQDGGVTPGEKLFF
CDR3nt: TGCGCCAGCAGCCAAGATGGGGGAGTTACCCCGGGGGAAAAACTGTTTTTT

d_gene: TRBD1
abundance: -
j_gene: TRBJ2-2
v_gene: TRBV10-1
CDR3aa: CASSESSTGTGSVGELFF
CDR3nt: TGCGCCAGCAGTGAGTCGTCTACCGGGACAGGTTCTGTCGGGGAGCTGTTTTTT

d_gene: -
abundance: many
j_gene: TRBJ1-5
v_gene: TRBV30
CDR3aa: CAADGKNLQPQHF
CDR3nt: TGTGCCGCTGATGGGAAAAACTTACAGCCCCAGCATTTT

d_gene: TRBD1
abundance: many
j_gene: TRBJ2-1
v_gene: TRBV13
CDR3aa: CASSPSGQGANEQFF
CDR3nt: TGTGCCAGCAGCCCCTCGGGACAGGGGGCTAATGAGCAGTTCTTC

d_gene: TRBD1
abundance: -
j_gene: TRBJ1-2
v_gene: TRBV9
CDR3aa: CASSRTGESYGYTF
CDR3nt: TGTGCCAGCAGTCGGACAGGGGAAAGCTATGGCTACACCTTC

d_gene: TRBD2
abundance: -
j_gene: TRBJ2-1
v_gene: TRBV5-1
CDR3aa: CASRGLAGTNEQFF
CDR3nt: TGCGCCAGCAGAGGACTAGCGGGTACCAATGAGCAGTTCTTC

d_gene: -
abundance: -
j_gene: TRBJ2-5
v_gene: TRBV11-3
CDR3aa: CASRGLLETQYF
CDR3nt: TGTGCCAGCAGGGGATTATTGGAGACCCAGTACTTC

d_gene: TRBD1
abundance: -
j_gene: TRBJ2-4
v_gene: TRBV6-6
CDR3aa: CASSKRQGAGDIQYF
CDR3nt: TGTGCCAGCAGTAAGCGACAGGGGGCGGGGGACATTCAGTACTTC

d_gene: -
abundance: many
j_gene: TRBJ2-3
v_gene: TRBV7-9
CDR3aa: CASSLGQTGARTDTQYF
CDR3nt: TGTGCCAGCAGCTTAGGGCAGACAGGTGCTAGGACAGATACGCAGTATTTT

d_gene: -
abundance: once
j_gene: TRBJ2-3
v_gene: TRBV12-3/TRBV12-4
CDR3aa: CASGRPEADTLYF
CDR3nt: TGTGCCAGCGGACGCCCTGAGGCAGATACGCTGTATTTT

d_gene: -
abundance: many
j_gene: TRBJ2-5
v_gene: TRBV12-3/TRBV12-4
CDR3aa: CASSNGPRETQYF
CDR3nt: TGTGCCAGCAGCAATGGACCGCGGGAGACCCAGTACTTC

d_gene: -
abundance: many
j_gene: TRBJ1-2
v_gene: TRBV15
CDR3aa: CATSRDSRDRYGYTF
CDR3nt: TGTGCCACCAGCAGAGATAGCAGGGACCGCTATGGCTACACCTTC

d_gene: -
abundance: -
j_gene: TRBJ2-6
v_gene: TRBV7-3
CDR3aa: CASSKPGLSSGANVLTF
CDR3nt: TGTGCCAGCAGTAAACCGGGACTGAGCTCTGGGGCCAACGTCCTGACTTTC

d_gene: -
abundance: many
j_gene: TRBJ2-1
v_gene: TRBV6-6
CDR3aa: CASSYGPHPPYNEQFF
CDR3nt: TGTGCCAGCAGTTACGGTCCCCACCCCCCCTACAATGAGCAGTTCTTC

d_gene: -
abundance: many
j_gene: TRBJ1-4
v_gene: TRBV27
CDR3aa: CASSFREGVEKLFF
CDR3nt: TGTGCCAGCAGTTTCCGGGAGGGGGTTGAAAAACTGTTTTTT

d_gene: TRBD1
abundance: many
j_gene: TRBJ1-4
v_gene: TRBV5-1
CDR3aa: CASSLGWTGQEKLFF
CDR3nt: TGCGCCAGCAGCTTGGGATGGACAGGGCAAGAAAAACTGTTTTTT